The clone carrying this TCR beta chain was seen ten or more times. The data belong to a study of regulatory T cells in long-lasting Graves disease. In building TCR beta libraries, iRepertoire HTBI primers were used together with Arm-PCR of CDR3 regions. MiXCR, applied by TCRdb to the multiplex PCR reads, yields one record per CDR3 protein. This table holds 200,000 to 250,000 distinct CDR3 sequences, roughly 20% found once. The germline CDR1 and CDR2 sequences are DFQATT and SNEGSKA (reference sequence). The CDR3 has 11 residues. The sample's time point: newly diagnosed GD, antithyroid drugs for less than 3 months. Extracted PBMC RNA gave rise to the TCR library. The sample was also reused in another study, on T cells in Graves' hyperthyroidism and ophthalmopathy. That investigation notes: When the TCR CDR3 underwent first-round RT-PCR, the HTBI primer set was used.

This clonotype originated in a woman aged 25 to 39 with Graves disease. This chain joins TRBV20-1 and TRBJ2-1; 10 bases line up with TRBD1. Sequences were derived from peripheral blood mononuclear cells (PBMCs), sampled at new diagnosis, from a patient treated with antithyroid drugs. CDR3 amino acids: CSWDRGDEQFF. As DNA, the CDR3 is TGCAGCTGGGACAGGGGCGATGAGCAGTTCTTC.